The sequence of this TCR beta chain was determined in a study of early T cells in non-severe SARS-CoV-2 infection. About the research overall: Chains were unpaired, as sequencing was done on bulk RNA from unsorted whole blood.

Overall study results and limits: Using VDJdb, the matching emphasized anti-spike CD8 responses while missing private and CD4 specificities.

There are 13 residues in the CDR3. With V trimmed by 6 bases and J by 5 bases, 5 bases remained unmatched. Germline assignment: CDR1 SQVTM and CDR2 ANQGSEA. This clonotype has at least ten counts. No antigen is known for it. Attachment of unique molecular identifiers to individual cDNA molecules was performed. A single record per CDR3 protein comes from TCRdb applying MiXCR to the 5' RACE reads. Of tens of thousands of distinct CDR3 sequences listed, approximately 12% are singletons. The clonotype originates from an adult who was a healthcare worker with PCR-confirmed SARS-CoV-2 infection or an uninfected control (not recorded which). The donor label of this sample is uncertain. The sample in question was whole blood, obtained at baseline. This chain joins TRBV29-1 and TRBJ2-5, with 11 bases that match TRBD2. CDR3 nucleotide sequence: TGCAGCGTCGGATTAGCGGGGGGGGAGACCCAGTACTTC. Protein: CSVGLAGGETQYF. The complete variable domain, with remaining parts taken from reference TRBV29-1 and TRBJ2-5, reads SAVISQKPSRDICQRGTSLTIQCQVDSQVTMMFWYRQQPGQSLTLIATANQGSEATYESGFVIDKFPISRPNLTFSTLTVSNMSPEDSSIYLCSVGLAGGETQYFGPGTRLLVL.